This TCR beta chain was sequenced during a study of metastatic and nonmetastatic thyroid tumors. This clone was seen repeatedly, ten times or more. As yet, its antigen is unknown. Not a single patient had been given any form of treatment at any point before undergoing thyroid surgery. Germline V gives CDR1 SQVTM, CDR2 ANQGSEA. Trimming removed 7 bases from V and 7 bases from J, with 19 bases in between. This CDR3 is 13 amino acids long. TCRdb reprocessed the PCR reads via MiXCR. The sample holds around 53,000 clones, roughly 18% seen once. Study observations and caveats: A significant increase in TCR beta diversity was reportedly seen in malignant thyroid tumors relative to benign nodules, in blood and tumor.

This sequence joins TRBV29-1 and TRBJ1-1, with D maybe TRBD1 (6 bases). Sequenced: blood. The TCR sequence derives from a female donor with papillary thyroid cancer or a benign thyroid nodule (not recorded which). Some clones in this sample may be carry-over from other donors' samples. CDR3 protein: CSANRVAEIEAFF. The DNA of the CDR3 is TGCAGCGCAAACAGGGTTGCCGAGATTGAAGCTTTCTTT.